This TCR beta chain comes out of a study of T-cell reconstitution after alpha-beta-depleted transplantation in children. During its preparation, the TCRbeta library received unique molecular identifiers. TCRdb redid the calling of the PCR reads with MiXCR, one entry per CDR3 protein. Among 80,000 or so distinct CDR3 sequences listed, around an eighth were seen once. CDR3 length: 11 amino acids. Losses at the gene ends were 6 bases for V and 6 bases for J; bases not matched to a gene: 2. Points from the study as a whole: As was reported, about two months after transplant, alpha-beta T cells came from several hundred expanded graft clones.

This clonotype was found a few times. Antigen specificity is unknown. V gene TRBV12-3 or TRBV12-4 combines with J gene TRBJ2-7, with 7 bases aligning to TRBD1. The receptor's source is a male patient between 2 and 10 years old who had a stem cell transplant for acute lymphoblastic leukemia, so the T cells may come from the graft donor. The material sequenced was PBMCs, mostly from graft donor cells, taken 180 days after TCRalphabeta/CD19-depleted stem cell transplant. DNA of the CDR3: TGTGCCAGCAGGACAGGGATCGAGCAGTACTTC. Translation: CASRTGIEQYF.